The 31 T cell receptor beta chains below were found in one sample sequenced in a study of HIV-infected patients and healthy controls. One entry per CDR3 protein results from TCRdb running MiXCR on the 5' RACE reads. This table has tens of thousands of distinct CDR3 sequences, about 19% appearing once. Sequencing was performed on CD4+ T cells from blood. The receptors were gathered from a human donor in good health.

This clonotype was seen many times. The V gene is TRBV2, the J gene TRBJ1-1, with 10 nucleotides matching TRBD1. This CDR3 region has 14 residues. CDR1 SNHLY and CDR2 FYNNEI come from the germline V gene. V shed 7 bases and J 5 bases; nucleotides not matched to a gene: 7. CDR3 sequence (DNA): TGTGCCAGCAAAGGGACAGGGGTAGAAACTGAAGCTTTCTTT. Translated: CASKGTGVETEAFF.

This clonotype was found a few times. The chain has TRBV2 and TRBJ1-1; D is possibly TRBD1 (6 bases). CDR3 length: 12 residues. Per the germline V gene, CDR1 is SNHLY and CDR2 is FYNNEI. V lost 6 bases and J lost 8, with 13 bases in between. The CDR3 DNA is TGTGCCAGCAGGGGGGATGACAGGGAAGCTTTCTTT. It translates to CASRGDDREAFF.

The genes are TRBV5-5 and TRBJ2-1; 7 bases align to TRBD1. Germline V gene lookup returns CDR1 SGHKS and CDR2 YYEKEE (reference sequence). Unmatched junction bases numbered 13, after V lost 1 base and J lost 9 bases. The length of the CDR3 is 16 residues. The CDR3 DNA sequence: TGTGCCAGCAGCTTGTACAGGGGAGAGACGGGCGCTGAGCAGTTCTTC. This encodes CASSLYRGETGAEQFF.

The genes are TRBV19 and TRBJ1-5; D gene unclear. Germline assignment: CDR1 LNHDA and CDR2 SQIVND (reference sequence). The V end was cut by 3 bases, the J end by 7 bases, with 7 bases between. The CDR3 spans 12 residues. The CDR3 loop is CASSIRTQPQHF. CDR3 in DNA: TGTGCCAGTAGTATTAGGACCCAGCCCCAGCATTTT.

The chain's CDR3 is CSASLTGNVGETQYF. As DNA, the CDR3 is TGCAGCGCCAGTCTGACAGGGAACGTTGGGGAGACCCAGTACTTC. The chain joins TRBV29-1 to TRBJ2-5, with 7 bases identical to TRBD1. In germline, CDR1 is SQVTM, CDR2 ANQGSEA. This CDR3 has 15 amino acids. The junction had 16 bases not matched to a gene; V was cut back by 7 bases and J by 5 bases.

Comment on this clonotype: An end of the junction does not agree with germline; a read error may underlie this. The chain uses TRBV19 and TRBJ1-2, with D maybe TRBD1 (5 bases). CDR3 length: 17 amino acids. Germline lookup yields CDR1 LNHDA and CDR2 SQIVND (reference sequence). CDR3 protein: CASSRGRNTVPNYGYTF. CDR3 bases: TGTGCCAGCAGTAGGGGACGGAATACCGTCCCTAACTATGGCTACACCTTC.

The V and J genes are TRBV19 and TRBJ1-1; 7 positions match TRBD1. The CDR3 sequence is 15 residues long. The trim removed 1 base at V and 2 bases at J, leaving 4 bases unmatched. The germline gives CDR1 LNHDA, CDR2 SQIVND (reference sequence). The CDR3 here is CASSIAEGANTEAFF. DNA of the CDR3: TGTGCCAGTAGTATAGCGGAGGGGGCCAACACTGAAGCTTTCTTT.

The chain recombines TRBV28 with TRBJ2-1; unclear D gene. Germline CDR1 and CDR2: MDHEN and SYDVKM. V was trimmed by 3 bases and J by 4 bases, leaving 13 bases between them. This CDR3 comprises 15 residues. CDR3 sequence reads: CASSLPPDGYNEQFF. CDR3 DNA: TGTGCCAGCAGTTTGCCCCCGGACGGATACAATGAGCAGTTCTTC.

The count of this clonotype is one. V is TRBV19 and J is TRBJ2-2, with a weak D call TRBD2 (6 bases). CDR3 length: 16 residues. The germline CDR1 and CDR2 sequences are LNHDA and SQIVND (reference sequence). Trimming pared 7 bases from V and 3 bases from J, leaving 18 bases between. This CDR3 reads CASTPPVSGDTGELFF. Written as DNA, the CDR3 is TGTGCCAGTACCCCCCCCGTTTCGGGGGACACCGGGGAGCTGTTTTTT.

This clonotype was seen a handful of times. The CDR3 DNA is TGTGCCAGCAGTTACTCGTTCCGGACTAGCGTTTACAATGAGCAGTTCTTC. This encodes CASSYSFRTSVYNEQFF. The rearrangement links TRBV6-5 to TRBJ2-1; TRBD2 aligns across 9 bases. CDR3 length: 17 residues. Trimming cost V 0 bases and J 4 bases; bases outside gene matches: 7. From germline, CDR1 is MNHEY and CDR2 SVGAGI.

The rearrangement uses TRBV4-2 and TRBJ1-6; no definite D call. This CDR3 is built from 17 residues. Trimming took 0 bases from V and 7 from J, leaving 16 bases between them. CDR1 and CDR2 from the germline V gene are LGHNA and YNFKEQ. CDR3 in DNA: TGTGCCAGCAGCCAAGATCGGTGGGTCGATAAGAATTCACCCCTCCACTTT. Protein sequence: CASSQDRWVDKNSPLHF.

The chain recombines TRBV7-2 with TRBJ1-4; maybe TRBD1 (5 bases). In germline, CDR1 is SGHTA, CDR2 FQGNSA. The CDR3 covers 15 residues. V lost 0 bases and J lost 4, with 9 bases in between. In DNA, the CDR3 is TGTGCCAGCAGCTTAGCGCAGGGTAGTAATGAAAAACTGTTTTTT. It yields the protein CASSLAQGSNEKLFF.

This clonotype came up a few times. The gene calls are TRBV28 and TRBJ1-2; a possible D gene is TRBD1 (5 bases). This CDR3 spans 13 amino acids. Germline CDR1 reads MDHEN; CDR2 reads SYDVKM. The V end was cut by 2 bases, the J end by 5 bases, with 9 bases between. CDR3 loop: CASSLDRDYGYTF. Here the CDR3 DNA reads TGTGCCAGCAGTTTAGACAGAGATTATGGCTACACCTTC.

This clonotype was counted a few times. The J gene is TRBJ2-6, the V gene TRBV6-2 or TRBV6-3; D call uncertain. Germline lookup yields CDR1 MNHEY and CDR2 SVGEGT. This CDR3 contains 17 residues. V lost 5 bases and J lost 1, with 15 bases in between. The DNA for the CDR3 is TGTGCCAGCAGTGAAGAAAGGCTTCCTTCTGGGGCCAACGTCCTGACTTTC. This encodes CASSEERLPSGANVLTF.

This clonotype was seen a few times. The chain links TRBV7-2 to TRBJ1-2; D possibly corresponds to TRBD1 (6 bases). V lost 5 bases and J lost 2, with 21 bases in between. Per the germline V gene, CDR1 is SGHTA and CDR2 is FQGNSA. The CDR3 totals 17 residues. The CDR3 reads CASSPDRYRAPNYGYTF. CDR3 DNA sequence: TGTGCCAGCAGCCCAGATAGGTACAGGGCCCCCAACTATGGCTACACCTTC. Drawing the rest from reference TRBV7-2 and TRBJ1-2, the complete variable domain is GAGVSQSPSNKVTEKGKDVELRCDPISGHTALYWYRQSLGQGLEFLIYFQGNSAPDKSGLPSDRFSAERTGGSVSTLTIQRTQQEDSAVYLCASSPDRYRAPNYGYTFGSGTRLTVV.

The CDR3 spells CASSPEGHNSPLHF. CDR3 DNA: TGTGCCAGCAGCCCGGAAGGGCATAATTCACCCCTCCACTTT. The chain uses TRBV28 and TRBJ1-6, with D uncertain. V was trimmed by 6 bases and J by 5 bases, leaving 11 bases between them. The CDR3 loop spans 14 amino acids. Germline V CDR1 and CDR2: MDHEN, SYDVKM.

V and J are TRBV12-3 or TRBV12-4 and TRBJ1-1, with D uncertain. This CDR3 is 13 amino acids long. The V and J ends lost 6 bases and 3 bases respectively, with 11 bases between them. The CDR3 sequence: CASSVSRDTEAFF. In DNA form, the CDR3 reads TGTGCCAGCAGCGTCAGTAGGGACACTGAAGCTTTCTTT.

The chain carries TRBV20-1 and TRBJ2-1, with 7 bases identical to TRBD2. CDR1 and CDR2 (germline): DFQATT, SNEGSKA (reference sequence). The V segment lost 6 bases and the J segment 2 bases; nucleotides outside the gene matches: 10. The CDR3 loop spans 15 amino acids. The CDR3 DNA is TGCAGTGCCCTGGGCGGCGGGAGACCCTACAATGAGCAGTTCTTC. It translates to CSALGGGRPYNEQFF.

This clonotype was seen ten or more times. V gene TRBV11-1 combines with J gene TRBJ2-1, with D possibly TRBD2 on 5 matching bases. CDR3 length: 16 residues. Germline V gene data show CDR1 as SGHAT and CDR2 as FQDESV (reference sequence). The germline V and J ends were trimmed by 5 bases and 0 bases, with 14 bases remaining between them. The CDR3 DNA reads TGTGCCAGCAGCCCGGAGGACCCAGGCTCCTACAATGAGCAGTTCTTC. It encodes CASSPEDPGSYNEQFF.

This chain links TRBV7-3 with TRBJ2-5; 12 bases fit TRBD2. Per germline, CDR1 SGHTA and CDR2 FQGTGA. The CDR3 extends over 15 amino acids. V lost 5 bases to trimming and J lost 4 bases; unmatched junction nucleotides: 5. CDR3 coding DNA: TGTGCCAGCAGCCCGAGACTAGCGGGAGTAGAGACCCAGTACTTC. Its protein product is CASSPRLAGVETQYF.

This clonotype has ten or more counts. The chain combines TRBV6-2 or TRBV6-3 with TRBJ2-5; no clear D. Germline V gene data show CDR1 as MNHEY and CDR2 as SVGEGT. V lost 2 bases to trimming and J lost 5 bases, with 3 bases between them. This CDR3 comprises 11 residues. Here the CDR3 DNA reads TGTGCCAGCAGTTACACCGAGACCCAGTACTTC. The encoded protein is CASSYTETQYF.

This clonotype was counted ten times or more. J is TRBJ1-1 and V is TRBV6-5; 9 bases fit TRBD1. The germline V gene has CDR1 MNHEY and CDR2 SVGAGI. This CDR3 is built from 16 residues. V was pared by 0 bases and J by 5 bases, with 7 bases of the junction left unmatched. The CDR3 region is CASSYSNTGGRTEAFF. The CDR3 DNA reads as TGTGCCAGCAGTTACTCGAACACAGGGGGCCGGACTGAAGCTTTCTTT.

The CDR3 protein is CASSLDGGNQPQHF. DNA of the CDR3: TGTGCCAGCAGCTTGGATGGGGGTAATCAGCCCCAGCATTTT. The rearrangement links TRBV5-4 to TRBJ1-5; tentative D call: TRBD1 (5 bases). The V gene's germline CDR1 is SGHNT and CDR2 YYREEE (reference sequence). This CDR3 spans 14 amino acids. V lost 0 bases and J 4 bases, leaving 8 bases between the germline ends.

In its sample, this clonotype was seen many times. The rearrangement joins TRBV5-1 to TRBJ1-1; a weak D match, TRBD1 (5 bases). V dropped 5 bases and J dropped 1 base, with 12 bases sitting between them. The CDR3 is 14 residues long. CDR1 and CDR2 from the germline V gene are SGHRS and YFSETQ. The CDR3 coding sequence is TGCGCCAGCAGAAATACAGGAACGAACACTGAAGCTTTCTTT. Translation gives CASRNTGTNTEAFF.

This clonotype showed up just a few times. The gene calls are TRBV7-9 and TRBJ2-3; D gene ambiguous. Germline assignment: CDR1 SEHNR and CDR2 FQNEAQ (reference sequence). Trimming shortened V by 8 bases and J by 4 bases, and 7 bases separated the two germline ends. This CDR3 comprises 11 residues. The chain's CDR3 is CASCSADTQYF. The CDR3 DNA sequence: TGTGCCAGCTGCTCGGCAGATACGCAGTATTTT.

The CDR3 protein is CASSILGQGTSPLHF. Here the CDR3 DNA reads TGTGCCAGTAGTATTCTGGGACAGGGTACGTCACCCCTCCACTTT. This chain connects TRBV19 to TRBJ1-6, with TRBD1 matching over 9 bases. CDR1 and CDR2 from the germline V gene are LNHDA and SQIVND (reference sequence). The CDR3 runs to 15 residues. Unmatched junction bases numbered 7, after V lost 3 bases and J lost 10 bases.

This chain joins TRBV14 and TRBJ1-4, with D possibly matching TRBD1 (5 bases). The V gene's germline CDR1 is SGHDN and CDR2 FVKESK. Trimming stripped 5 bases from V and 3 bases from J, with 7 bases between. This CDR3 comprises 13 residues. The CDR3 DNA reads TGTGCCAGCAGCAGACAGCCTAATGAAAAACTGTTTTTT. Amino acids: CASSRQPNEKLFF.

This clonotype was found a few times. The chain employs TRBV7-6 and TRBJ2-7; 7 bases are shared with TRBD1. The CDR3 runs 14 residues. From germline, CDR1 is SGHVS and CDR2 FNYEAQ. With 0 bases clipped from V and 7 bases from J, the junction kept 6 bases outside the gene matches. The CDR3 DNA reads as TGTGCCAGCAGCTTAGCCAGGGGGTCGGGGGAGCAGTACTTC. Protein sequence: CASSLARGSGEQYF.

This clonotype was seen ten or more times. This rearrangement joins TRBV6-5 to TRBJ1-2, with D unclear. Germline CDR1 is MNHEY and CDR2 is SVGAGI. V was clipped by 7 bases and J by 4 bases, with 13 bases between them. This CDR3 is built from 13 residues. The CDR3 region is CASKKKVAYGYTF. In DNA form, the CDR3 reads TGTGCCAGCAAAAAAAAGGTTGCCTATGGCTACACCTTC.

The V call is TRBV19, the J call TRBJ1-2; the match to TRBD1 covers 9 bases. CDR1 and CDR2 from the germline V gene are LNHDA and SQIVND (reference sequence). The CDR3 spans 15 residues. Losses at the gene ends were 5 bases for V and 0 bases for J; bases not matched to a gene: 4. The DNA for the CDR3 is TGTGCCAGTAGTTTAAGGACAGGGGCTAACTATGGCTACACCTTC. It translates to CASSLRTGANYGYTF.

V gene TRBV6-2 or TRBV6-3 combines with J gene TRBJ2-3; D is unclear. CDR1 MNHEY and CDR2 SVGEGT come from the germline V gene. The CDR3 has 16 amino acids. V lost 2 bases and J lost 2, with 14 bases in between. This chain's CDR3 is CASSYLAPLPTDTQYF. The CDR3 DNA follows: TGTGCCAGCAGTTACCTTGCACCTCTACCCACAGATACGCAGTATTTT.